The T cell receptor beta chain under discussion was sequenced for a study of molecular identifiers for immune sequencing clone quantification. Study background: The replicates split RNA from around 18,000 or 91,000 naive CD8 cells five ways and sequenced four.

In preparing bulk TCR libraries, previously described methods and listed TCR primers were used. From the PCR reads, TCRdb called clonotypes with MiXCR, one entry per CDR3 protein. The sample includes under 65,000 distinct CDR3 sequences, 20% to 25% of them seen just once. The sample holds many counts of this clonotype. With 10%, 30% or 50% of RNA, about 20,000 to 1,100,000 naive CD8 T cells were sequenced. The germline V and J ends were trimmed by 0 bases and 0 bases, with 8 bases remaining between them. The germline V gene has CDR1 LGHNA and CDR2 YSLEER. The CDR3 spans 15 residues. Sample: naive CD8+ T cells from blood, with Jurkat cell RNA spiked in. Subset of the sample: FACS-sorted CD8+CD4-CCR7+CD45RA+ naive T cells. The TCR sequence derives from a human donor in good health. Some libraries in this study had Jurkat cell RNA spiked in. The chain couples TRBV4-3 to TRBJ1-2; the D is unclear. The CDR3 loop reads CASSQDRSSNYGYTF. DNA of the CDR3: TGCGCCAGCAGCCAAGATAGGTCGTCTAACTATGGCTACACCTTC.